This T cell receptor beta chain was identified in a study of blood T cell repertoires in COVID-19. About the research overall: The analysed material was cDNA or gDNA that came from T cells, B-cell-depleted T cells, or PBMCs.

In the source study's methods: Scientists estimated how many nucleated cells there were by amplifying reference gene primers. Sequencing used immunoSEQ multiplex PCR; TCRdb keeps in-frame clones, though not all of them. That table gives V, J and clone size, and the DNA gave D and trimming. The table includes roughly 70,000 clones, approximately 83% detected once. The CDR3 totals 13 residues. V was trimmed by 7 bases and J by 3 bases, leaving 11 bases between them. Sequences were obtained from peripheral blood. The origin of this receptor is a woman aged 60-70 years with acute or convalescent COVID-19. The chain employs TRBV12-3 or TRBV12-4 and TRBJ2-3, with no clear D. The CDR3 DNA follows: TGTGCCAGCACTCTAGACCCTACAGATACGCAGTATTTT. Encoded protein: CASTLDPTDTQYF.